Below are 9 T cell receptor beta chains sequenced from a single sample in a study of T cell repertoires in cytomegalovirus infection. TCRdb re-derived calls from the reads in MiXCR, one entry per CDR3 protein. The table lists over 450,000 distinct CDR3 sequences, approximately 11% of them singletons. Sequenced input: PBMCs. Receptor source: a human donor in good health (CMV status not recorded). Some clones in this sample may be carry-over from other donors' samples.

In its sample, this clonotype was seen many times. The chain is built from TRBV12-3 or TRBV12-4 and TRBJ2-2, with D hard to call. The V and J ends lost 2 bases and 1 base respectively, with 11 bases between them. The CDR3 is made up of 16 amino acids. The CDR3 loop is CASSLRHLRNTGELFF. The CDR3 coding sequence is TGTGCCAGCAGTTTACGGCACCTTAGGAACACCGGGGAGCTGTTTTTT.

This clonotype was observed many times. This chain connects TRBV24-1 to TRBJ1-5; 7 positions agree with TRBD1. The V gene's germline CDR1 is KGHDR and CDR2 SFDVKD. V shed 5 bases and J 0 bases; nucleotides not matched to a gene: 3. The CDR3 spans 15 residues. The CDR3 is CATSAGGGSNQPQHF. The DNA of the CDR3 is TGTGCCACCAGTGCAGGGGGAGGTAGCAATCAGCCCCAGCATTTT.

The rearrangement uses TRBV5-8 and TRBJ2-7, with TRBD2 as a possible D gene (6 bases). The CDR3 has 14 residues. Germline V gene data show CDR1 as SGHTS and CDR2 as YDEGEE. Trimming left V 7 bases short and J 4 bases short, with 18 bases between. Here the CDR3 reads CASGGLSAGYEQYF. The CDR3 region has the DNA TGTGCCAGCGGCGGGTTGTCAGCGGGTTACGAGCAGTACTTC.

This clonotype was counted many times. The genes are TRBV11-3 and TRBJ2-2; perhaps TRBD1 as D (6 bases). The CDR3 contains 16 residues. Germline CDR1 is SGHNT and CDR2 is YENEEA. The ends were cut back, 5 bases at V and 1 base at J, with 14 bases in the middle. The CDR3 DNA is TGTGCCAGCAGCCCAAGGACAGTGATGAACACCGGGGAGCTGTTTTTT. Translated, it gives CASSPRTVMNTGELFF.

This clonotype was observed a single time. The DNA for the CDR3 is TGTGCCAGCACTCGGGTCGGTGGCGATACGCAGTATTTT. Translation gives CASTRVGGDTQYF. This chain uses TRBV27 with TRBJ2-3; D uncertain. The CDR3 is made up of 13 amino acids. Between the trimmed V and J ends, which lost 7 bases and 6 bases, there was a span of 14 bases. Germline CDR1 MNHEY, CDR2 SMNVEV (reference sequence).

This clonotype has a count of ten or more. J is TRBJ1-2 and V is TRBV18; no firm D call. Germline assignment: CDR1 KGHSH and CDR2 LQKENI. The CDR3 is 12 residues long. V shed 2 bases and J shed 8 bases, with 9 bases lying between them. The CDR3 DNA reads as TGTGCCAGCTCACCAGAGAGGGTGGGCTACACCTTC. Translation gives CASSPERVGYTF.

This sequence joins TRBV7-6 and TRBJ2-3, with D perhaps TRBD1 or TRBD2 (7 bases each). The CDR3 sequence is 17 residues long. V was clipped by 1 base and J by 3 bases, with 17 bases between them. Germline V gene lookup returns CDR1 SGHVS and CDR2 FNYEAQ. In nucleotides, the CDR3 is TGTGCCAGCAGCTTAGTCATTAGACAGGGAGGGACAGATACGCAGTATTTT. Amino acids: CASSLVIRQGGTDTQYF.

In this sample, this clonotype turned up a few times. This chain links TRBV12-3 or TRBV12-4 with TRBJ1-5; TRBD1 is a possible D gene (6 bases). Trimming took 2 bases from V and 1 from J, leaving 15 bases between them. There are 17 residues in the CDR3. DNA of the CDR3: TGTGCCAGCAGTTTACGGGGGGGCGCGACGAGCAATCAGCCCCAGCATTTT. Its protein is CASSLRGGATSNQPQHF.

This clonotype was picked up many times. The rearrangement joins TRBV7-6 to TRBJ2-5; 9 positions match TRBD2. Trimming removed 1 base from V and 2 bases from J; junction bases left unmatched: 5. From germline, CDR1 is SGHVS and CDR2 FNYEAQ. This CDR3 is built from 16 residues. CDR3 nucleotide sequence: TGTGCCAGCAGCTTAGTCAGCGGGGGGCCTCAAGAGACCCAGTACTTC. This gives the protein CASSLVSGGPQETQYF. The full variable domain, in which reference TRBV7-6 and TRBJ2-5 provide the parts outside the CDR3, is GAGVSQSPRYKVTKRGQDVALRCDPISGHVSLYWYRQALGQGPEFLTYFNYEAQQDKSGLPNDRFSAERPEGSISTLTIQRTEQRDSAMYRCASSLVSGGPQETQYFGPGTRLLVL.